Described below is a single TCR beta chain sequence and its context. Germline loops: CDR1 WSHSY, CDR2 SAAADI. With V trimmed by 4 bases and J by 6 bases, 7 bases remained unmatched. The CDR3 has 15 amino acids. This entry is derived from a study of OX40 agonist ivuxolimab in advanced cancers. Generated by immunoSEQ multiplex PCR, the TCRdb table keeps only in-frame clones and is missing some. The sample includes under 100,000 clones, roughly 80% of them seen just once. Sequencing was performed on CD4+ or CD8+ T cells sorted from blood, taken in a trial of the OX40 agonist ivuxolimab. V is TRBV10-2 and J is TRBJ2-1, with 9 bases lining up with TRBD2. This receptor was taken from an adult with an advanced solid tumor such as melanoma, head and neck, liver or kidney cancer. CDR3 bases: TGCGCCAGCAGTGGCCGATTAGCGGGAGTCAATGAGCAGTTCTTC. Translating it yields CASSGRLAGVNEQFF.